This T cell receptor (beta chain) was sequenced during a study of technical replicates of blood from a handful of donors. V was shortened by 1 base and J by 6 bases, with 15 bases between the two germline ends. The CDR3 totals 15 residues. Per the germline V gene, CDR1 is SEHNR and CDR2 is FQNEAQ (reference sequence). The method was immunoSEQ multiplex PCR; TCRdb's version includes in-frame clones alone and lacks a portion of them. The top ten hold around 0.31% of the sample, which has some 75,000 clones, around 96% seen once. Specimen: T cells isolated from PBMCs. This sequence originates from a human donor in good health. The chain uses TRBV7-9 and TRBJ1-1; D is perhaps TRBD1 (5 bases). DNA of the CDR3: TGTGCCAGCAGCTTAGAGGGGTCAGGTTTCGCTGAAGCTTTCTTT. The encoded protein is CASSLEGSGFAEAFF.